The 18 T cell receptor beta chains reported below all come from one sample, sequenced in a study of early T cells in non-severe SARS-CoV-2 infection. In TCRdb, the 5' RACE reads were re-called with MiXCR into one record per CDR3 protein. The sample consists of 90,000 to 120,000 distinct CDR3 sequences, 11% of them appearing once. The sample taken for sequencing was whole blood. The receptors come from an adult who was a healthcare worker with PCR-confirmed SARS-CoV-2 infection or an uninfected control (not recorded which).

This clonotype has only a few counts. The J gene is TRBJ2-4, the V gene TRBV20-1; TRBD2 might be the D (5 bases). This CDR3 spans 13 amino acids. V lost 2 bases to trimming and J lost 12 bases, with 17 bases between them. CDR1 and CDR2 (germline): DFQATT, SNEGSKA (reference sequence). CDR3 in amino acids: CSARSAGNSPQYF. CDR3 DNA sequence: TGCAGTGCTAGATCAGCCGGGAACTCTCCTCAGTACTTC.

J is TRBJ2-1 and V is TRBV12-3 or TRBV12-4, with TRBD1 matching 8 bases. The length of the CDR3 is 15 residues. V gave up 3 bases and J gave up 4 bases; unmatched junction bases: 5. The CDR3 nucleotides are TGTGCCAGCAGTTTGAAGGGGGACAGGTACAATGAGCAGTTCTTC. Amino acid sequence: CASSLKGDRYNEQFF.

The table lists this clonotype with many counts. This chain links TRBV7-2 with TRBJ2-7; 7 positions match TRBD2. Trimming took 5 bases from V and 6 from J; bases not matched to a gene: 13. Germline V gene lookup returns CDR1 SGHTA and CDR2 FQGNSA. The CDR3 runs 15 residues. CDR3 sequence: CASSPRVREVGEQYF. CDR3 sequence (DNA): TGTGCCAGCAGCCCACGAGTACGGGAGGTCGGCGAGCAGTACTTC.

The chain uses TRBV29-1 and TRBJ2-5, with TRBD1 matching over 7 bases. J gave up 4 bases and V 7 bases, and 12 bases lay outside the gene matches. CDR1 SQVTM and CDR2 ANQGSEA come from the germline V gene. This CDR3 spans 14 amino acids. Here the CDR3 DNA reads TGCAGCGCCCGGGACAGAAGTGGAGGAGAGACCCAGTACTTC. Translation: CSARDRSGGETQYF.

The chain links TRBV5-4 to TRBJ2-2; 8 nucleotides match TRBD2. Germline V gives CDR1 SGHNT, CDR2 YYREEE (reference sequence). The CDR3 length is 16 residues. V lost 2 bases to trimming and J lost 0 bases; unmatched junction nucleotides: 3. The CDR3 nucleotides read TGTGCCAGCAGCTTAGGGGGACTAGCGAACACCGGGGAGCTGTTTTTT. Translated, it gives CASSLGGLANTGELFF.

There are many counts of this clonotype. The chain has TRBV12-3 or TRBV12-4 and TRBJ1-1; unclear D gene. Trimming pared 1 base from V and 0 bases from J, leaving 6 bases between. The CDR3 is 14 amino acids. CDR3 protein: CASSLGHLNTEAFF. CDR3 sequence (DNA): TGTGCCAGCAGTTTAGGGCACTTGAACACTGAAGCTTTCTTT.

Written as DNA, the CDR3 is TGTGCCAGCAGGGCCCGCCCCCAAGAGACCCAGTACTTC. Its protein product is CASRARPQETQYF. This chain uses TRBV7-6 with TRBJ2-5; D is uncertain. The germline CDR1 and CDR2 sequences are SGHVS and FNYEAQ. Trimming pared 6 bases from V and 1 base from J, leaving 9 bases between. The CDR3 covers 13 residues.

Comments on this clonotype: This may be a read error: a much more frequent sequence differs by one nucleotide. No conserved phenylalanine or tryptophan ends this CDR3, so it is likely a read error. CDR3 residues: CASSEGGEIYEQYS. The CDR3 nucleotides read TGTGCCAGCAGTGAAGGAGGGGAAATCTACGAGCAGTACTCC. The V call is TRBV6-1, the J call TRBJ2-7; possibly TRBD1 or TRBD2 for D (5 bases each). The CDR3 length is 14 residues. Trimming removed 1 base at V and 3 bases at J, with 10 bases between. Germline CDR1 is MNHNS and CDR2 is SASEGT.

This clonotype turned up a few times. The chain employs TRBV6-5 and TRBJ1-6; D is undetermined. Germline values: CDR1 MNHEY, CDR2 SVGAGI. The CDR3 runs to 13 residues. The germline V and J ends were trimmed by 5 bases and 10 bases, with 12 bases remaining between them. CDR3 sequence: CASSDTGYSPLHF. The CDR3 DNA reads TGTGCCAGCAGTGACACGGGGTACTCACCCCTCCACTTT.

This clonotype showed up just a few times. The chain has TRBV7-9 and TRBJ2-7, with 9 bases identical to TRBD1. CDR3 size: 16 residues. Trimming removed 5 bases from V and 4 bases from J; junction bases left unmatched: 12. Germline values: CDR1 SEHNR, CDR2 FQNEAQ (reference sequence). The CDR3 nucleotides are TGTGCCAGCAGCCCCCTCGCGGGACAGGGATCTTACGAGCAGTACTTC. This sequence encodes CASSPLAGQGSYEQYF.

There are many counts of this clonotype. The chain is built from TRBV28 and TRBJ1-1; TRBD1 is a possible D gene (5 bases). The CDR3 loop spans 13 amino acids. V was pared by 7 bases and J by 6 bases, with 15 bases between. Looked up from germline, CDR1 is MDHEN and CDR2 is SYDVKM. The CDR3 DNA reads TGTGCCAGCAATCCCCAGGGTCCCGCTGAAGCTTTCTTT. It yields the protein CASNPQGPAEAFF. Based on the CDR3 plus reference TRBV28 and TRBJ1-1, the full variable domain is DVKVTQSSRYLVKRTGEKVFLECVQDMDHENMFWYRQDPGLGLRLIYFSYDVKMKEKGDIPEGYSVSREKKERFSLILESASTNQTSMYLCASNPQGPAEAFFGQGTRLTVV.

This clonotype was recorded at least ten times. This rearrangement joins TRBV6-6 to TRBJ2-7, with 8 positions matching TRBD2. The CDR3 extends over 15 amino acids. After removal of 5 bases from V and 0 bases from J, the junction contained 6 bases not matched to a gene. Germline assignment: CDR1 MNHNY and CDR2 SVGAGI (reference sequence). The CDR3 nucleotides read TGTGCCAGCAGTCCAGCGGGAGTCACCTCCTACGAGCAGTACTTC. It codes for CASSPAGVTSYEQYF.

This clonotype has ten or more counts. This chain joins TRBV2 and TRBJ2-1; 8 bases line up with TRBD2. Germline CDR1 is SNHLY and CDR2 is FYNNEI. The J segment lost 2 bases and the V segment lost 6 bases, leaving 0 bases of the junction unmatched. This CDR3 is built from 13 residues. CDR3: CASRLAAYNEQFF. Here the CDR3 DNA reads TGTGCCAGCAGACTAGCGGCCTACAATGAGCAGTTCTTC.

This clonotype turned up a few times. The chain combines TRBV28 with TRBJ2-3; 8 nucleotides align to TRBD2. Germline assignment: CDR1 MDHEN and CDR2 SYDVKM. With V trimmed by 2 bases and J by 4 bases, 14 bases remained unmatched. This CDR3 region has 18 residues. The CDR3 sequence is CASSLRSGRDADSDTQYF. In DNA form, the CDR3 reads TGTGCCAGCAGTTTAAGATCCGGGAGGGATGCGGATTCAGATACGCAGTATTTT.

In its sample, this clonotype was seen many times. The gene calls are TRBV30 and TRBJ2-5; TRBD2 matches at 12 bases. V trimming: 0 bases; J trimming: 2 bases; junction bases outside the gene matches: 4. Germline loops: CDR1 GTSNPN, CDR2 SVGIG (reference sequence). The CDR3 runs to 16 residues. As DNA, the CDR3 is TGTGCCTGGAGTGTAGGACTAGCGGGAAGACAAGAGACCCAGTACTTC. Translating it yields CAWSVGLAGRQETQYF.

The V call is TRBV20-1, the J call TRBJ2-7; D unclear. With 5 bases removed from V and 3 bases from J, the gap between germline ends came to 17 bases. The CDR3 totals 14 residues. Looked up from germline, CDR1 is DFQATT and CDR2 is SNEGSKA (reference sequence). CDR3 in DNA: TGCAGTGCTCGTCTGAGGATAAAAGGCTACGAGCAGTACTTC. Translating it yields CSARLRIKGYEQYF.

The CDR3 DNA reads TGTGCCAGCAGCGTTAGTGACAATGAGCAGTTCTTC. It yields the protein CASSVSDNEQFF. The rearrangement joins TRBV9 to TRBJ2-1; D unclear. Deletions cut 2 bases from V and 5 bases from J, with 5 bases between. The CDR3 spans 12 residues. The germline V gene has CDR1 SGDLS and CDR2 YYNGEE.

There are many counts of this clonotype. The J gene is TRBJ2-7, the V gene TRBV20-1; D gene ambiguous. Trimming took 0 bases from V and 10 from J, leaving 10 bases between them. This CDR3 is built from 11 residues. From germline, CDR1 is DFQATT and CDR2 SNEGSKA (reference sequence). CDR3 nucleotides: TGCAGTGCTAGAGAGGGCTACCTACAGTACTTC. Translating gives CSAREGYLQYF.